These 9 T cell receptor beta chains originate from one sample sequenced in a study of shared clonotypes between healthy human individuals. TCRdb's copy holds only in-frame clones and misses some; the assay was immunoSEQ multiplex PCR. The repertoire holds hundreds of thousands of clones, with roughly 87% as singletons. Material: memory CD8+ T cells sorted from blood. Subset of the sample: CD45RO+ cells pooled with CCR7-negative TemRA cells. The receptors stem from a man aged 18 to 30 in good health.

The rearrangement joins TRBV11-3 to TRBJ2-5, with TRBD2 as a possible D gene (5 bases). Per germline, CDR1 SGHNT and CDR2 YENEEA. The CDR3 is 13 residues long. V was pared by 0 bases and J by 3 bases, with 5 bases between. The CDR3: CASSLDGEETQYF. In nucleotides, the CDR3 is TGTGCCAGCAGCTTAGACGGGGAAGAGACCCAGTACTTC.

This chain uses TRBV6-1 with TRBJ1-6; no clear D. Germline-derived CDR1 and CDR2 are MNHNS and SASEGT. The CDR3 runs to 16 residues. Trimming stripped 1 base from V and 3 bases from J, with 10 bases between. CDR3 coding DNA: TGTGCCAGCAGTGAAGTAAGCCCAGTCTATAATTCACCCCTCCACTTT. Encoded protein: CASSEVSPVYNSPLHF.

On this clone itself: This sample includes further DNA sequences coding for the same CDR3. J is TRBJ1-1 and V is TRBV6-5; no firm D call. Trimming left V 4 bases short and J 4 bases short, with 10 bases between. This CDR3 spans 13 amino acids. CDR1 and CDR2 from the germline V gene are MNHEY and SVGAGI. The CDR3 DNA reads as TGTGCCAGCAGTTCCTCGCGAGGCACTGAAGCTTTCTTT. Protein: CASSSSRGTEAFF.

This clone was observed once. This chain uses TRBV25-1 with TRBJ1-1, with D tentatively TRBD1 (5 bases). From germline, CDR1 is MGHDK and CDR2 SYGVNS. CDR3 length: 16 amino acids. Trimming took 4 bases from V and 4 from J, leaving 19 bases between them. DNA of the CDR3: TGTGCCAGCAGTGTTCGGTTTGGAGGGGTTGTCACTGAAGCTTTCTTT. It translates to CASSVRFGGVVTEAFF. Drawing the rest from reference TRBV25-1 and TRBJ1-1, the complete variable domain is EADIYQTPRYLVIGTGKKITLECSQTMGHDKMYWYQQDPGMELHLIHYSYGVNSTEKGDLSSESTVSRIRTEHFPLTLESARPSHTSQYLCASSVRFGGVVTEAFFGQGTRLTVV.

The chain combines TRBV6-1 with TRBJ2-7; TRBD2 aligns across 9 bases. Germline CDR1 reads MNHNS; CDR2 reads SASEGT. V was clipped by 7 bases and J by 3 bases; unmatched bases: 10. The CDR3 extends over 15 amino acids. CDR3 sequence: CASTEGLAGYYEQYF. The CDR3 nucleotides are TGTGCCAGCACCGAAGGGCTAGCGGGGTACTACGAGCAGTACTTC.

The rearrangement links TRBV7-9 to TRBJ1-4; TRBD1 agrees at 7 bases. V lost 8 bases, J lost 8 bases, and 11 bases stayed unmatched. This CDR3 contains 14 residues. Per the germline V gene, CDR1 is SEHNR and CDR2 is FQNEAQ (reference sequence). The CDR3 nucleotides are TGTGCCAGCGAACAACAGGGGCTAGGCGAAAAACTGTTTTTT. Translating it yields CASEQQGLGEKLFF. Complete variable domain (other parts from reference TRBV7-9 and TRBJ1-4): DTGVSQNPRHKITKRGQNVTFRCDPISEHNRLYWYRQTLGQGPEFLTYFQNEAQLEKSRLLSDRFSAERPKGSFSTLEIQRTEQGDSAMYLCASEQQGLGEKLFFGSGTQLSVL.

This clone was picked up a small number of times. The chain has TRBV29-1 and TRBJ2-5; maybe TRBD1 (5 bases). The DNA end lines up better with TRBJ2-7; the J call may be wrong. Germline V gene data show CDR1 as SQVTM and CDR2 as ANQGSEA. CDR3 size: 13 residues. For the CDR3, the DNA is TGCAGCGTTGCGCAGGGCCCCTTGAACGAGCAGTACTTC. Its translation: CSVAQGPLNEQYF.

The rearrangement uses TRBV6-6 and TRBJ2-7; 7 bases are a match to TRBD1. The CDR3 covers 15 residues. Trimming removed 4 bases from V and 4 bases from J; junction bases left unmatched: 10. The V gene's germline CDR1 is MNHNY and CDR2 SVGAGI (reference sequence). CDR3 region: CASSSPRTGKYEQYF. CDR3 in DNA: TGTGCCAGCAGTTCCCCCCGGACAGGCAAGTACGAGCAGTACTTC.

This clone has a handful of counts. The chain recombines TRBV27 with TRBJ2-7, with D perhaps TRBD1 (5 bases). CDR1 MNHEY and CDR2 SMNVEV come from the germline V gene (reference sequence). Deletions cut 0 bases from V and 5 bases from J, with 8 bases between. CDR3 length equals 13 residues. CDR3 amino acids: CASSLSRQNEQYF. The DNA of the CDR3 is TGTGCCAGCAGTTTATCCCGACAGAACGAGCAGTACTTC.